The rows below give T cell receptor beta chains drawn from one sample of a study of OX40 agonist ivuxolimab in advanced cancers. Sequenced by immunoSEQ multiplex PCR; TCRdb stores in-frame clones only, minus some. The repertoire holds some 54,000 clones, with less than 90% as singletons. Source: CD4+ or CD8+ T cells sorted from blood, taken in a trial of the OX40 agonist ivuxolimab. The receptor set was obtained from an adult with an advanced solid tumor such as melanoma, head and neck, liver or kidney cancer. Both conserved end residues are trimmed from each CDR3. The D gene is left open where the match is weak.

j_gene: TRBJ2-2
v_gene: TRBV2
d_gene: TRBD1
CDR3aa: ASSRDRDPGELF

j_gene: TRBJ2-7
v_gene: TRBV7-3
d_gene: .
CDR3aa: ASSPGGYEQY

j_gene: TRBJ1-2
v_gene: TRBV6-5
d_gene: .
CDR3aa: ASSLEWRDGYT

j_gene: TRBJ1-2
v_gene: TRBV15
d_gene: .
CDR3aa: ATSRDLGTIYGYT

j_gene: TRBJ2-7
v_gene: TRBV30
d_gene: .
CDR3aa: AWSATDYEQY

j_gene: TRBJ1-2
v_gene: TRBV4-1
d_gene: TRBD1
CDR3aa: ASSHPRDSGNYGYT

j_gene: TRBJ1-6
v_gene: TRBV5-4
d_gene: .
CDR3aa: ASSLLGNPNSPLH

j_gene: TRBJ1-5
v_gene: TRBV19
d_gene: .
CDR3aa: ASSLDSSYQPQH

j_gene: TRBJ2-3
v_gene: TRBV5-6
d_gene: .
CDR3aa: ASSLGLETDTQY

j_gene: TRBJ1-2
v_gene: TRBV4-1
d_gene: .
CDR3aa: ASSQVNSAIYGYT

j_gene: TRBJ2-7
v_gene: TRBV7-9
d_gene: TRBD1
CDR3aa: ASSNGQGPNEQY

j_gene: .
v_gene: TRBV5-1
d_gene: TRBD2
CDR3aa: ASSTGTSGLYEQY

j_gene: TRBJ2-1
v_gene: TRBV7-9
d_gene: .
CDR3aa: ASSLPGLAYNEQF

j_gene: TRBJ2-7
v_gene: TRBV4-1
d_gene: TRBD1
CDR3aa: ASSPLLRDRVHEQY